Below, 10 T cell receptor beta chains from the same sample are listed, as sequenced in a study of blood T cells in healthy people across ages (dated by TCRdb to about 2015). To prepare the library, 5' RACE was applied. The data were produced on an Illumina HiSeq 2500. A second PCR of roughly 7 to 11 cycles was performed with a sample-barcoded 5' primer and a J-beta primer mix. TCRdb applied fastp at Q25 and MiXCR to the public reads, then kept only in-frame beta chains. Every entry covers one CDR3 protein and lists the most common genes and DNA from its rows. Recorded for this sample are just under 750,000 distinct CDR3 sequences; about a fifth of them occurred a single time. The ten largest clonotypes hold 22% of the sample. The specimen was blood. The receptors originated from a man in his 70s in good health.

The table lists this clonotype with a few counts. The CDR3 is CASSNDRGSPSEQFF. In DNA, the CDR3 is TGCGCCAGCAGCAACGACAGGGGTTCCCCTAGCGAGCAGTTCTTC. J is TRBJ2-1 and V is TRBV5-1; 8 bases agree with TRBD1. Germline V gene data show CDR1 as SGHRS and CDR2 as YFSETQ. There are 15 residues in the CDR3. Trimming removed 4 bases from V and 10 bases from J; junction bases left unmatched: 13.

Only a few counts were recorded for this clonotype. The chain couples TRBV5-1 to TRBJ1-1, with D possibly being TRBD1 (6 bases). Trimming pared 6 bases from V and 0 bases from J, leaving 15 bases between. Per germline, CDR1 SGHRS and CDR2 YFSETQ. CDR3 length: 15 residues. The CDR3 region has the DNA TGCGCCAGCACCATGGGCGGGGGCATGAACACTGAAGCTTTCTTT. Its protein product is CASTMGGGMNTEAFF.

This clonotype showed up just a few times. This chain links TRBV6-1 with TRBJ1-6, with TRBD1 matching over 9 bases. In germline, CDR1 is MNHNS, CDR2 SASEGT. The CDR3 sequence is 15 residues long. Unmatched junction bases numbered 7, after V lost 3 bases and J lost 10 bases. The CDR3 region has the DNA TGTGCCAGCAGTGACGACGGTACAGGGGGCTCACCCCTCCACTTT. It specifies CASSDDGTGGSPLHF.

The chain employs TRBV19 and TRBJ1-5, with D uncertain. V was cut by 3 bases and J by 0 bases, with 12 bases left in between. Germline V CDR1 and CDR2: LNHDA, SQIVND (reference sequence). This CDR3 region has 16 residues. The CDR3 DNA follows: TGTGCCAGTAGTATCCGGGTCGAATATAGCAATCAGCCCCAGCATTTT. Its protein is CASSIRVEYSNQPQHF.

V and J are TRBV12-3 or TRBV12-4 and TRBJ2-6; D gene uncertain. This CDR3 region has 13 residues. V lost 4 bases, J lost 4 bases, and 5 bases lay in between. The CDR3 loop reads CASSSNGANVLTF. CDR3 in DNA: TGTGCCAGCAGTTCCAACGGGGCCAACGTCCTGACTTTC.

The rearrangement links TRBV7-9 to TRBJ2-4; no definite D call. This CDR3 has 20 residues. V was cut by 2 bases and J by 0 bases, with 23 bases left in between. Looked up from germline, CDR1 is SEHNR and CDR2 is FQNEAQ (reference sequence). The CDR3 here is CASSLRTQVWRQIAKNIQYF. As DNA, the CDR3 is TGTGCCAGCAGCTTAAGGACCCAAGTGTGGCGGCAAATAGCCAAAAACATTCAGTACTTC.

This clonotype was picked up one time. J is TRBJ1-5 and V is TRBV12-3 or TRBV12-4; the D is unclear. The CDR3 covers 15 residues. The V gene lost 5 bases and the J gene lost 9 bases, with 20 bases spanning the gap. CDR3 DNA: TGTGCCAGCAGTACCACCGGGTTACAAGGCAGGCCCCAGCATTTT. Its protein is CASSTTGLQGRPQHF.

CDR3 coding DNA: TGTGCCAGCTCGATGGGACGAAGCCAAGAGACCCAGTACTTC. Translation: CASSMGRSQETQYF. This chain joins TRBV18 and TRBJ2-5; D assignment may be TRBD1 or TRBD2 (5 bases each). This CDR3 is 14 amino acids long. Germline values: CDR1 KGHSH, CDR2 LQKENI. Trimming took off 6 bases at V and 1 base at J, with 12 bases between the two ends.

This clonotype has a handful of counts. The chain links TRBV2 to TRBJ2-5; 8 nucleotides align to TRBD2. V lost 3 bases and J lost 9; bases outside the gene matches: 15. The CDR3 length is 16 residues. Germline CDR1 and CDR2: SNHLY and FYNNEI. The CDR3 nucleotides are TGTGCCAGCAGTGAGGATGGACTATCCCGGCGGGGGGCCCAGTACTTC. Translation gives CASSEDGLSRRGAQYF.

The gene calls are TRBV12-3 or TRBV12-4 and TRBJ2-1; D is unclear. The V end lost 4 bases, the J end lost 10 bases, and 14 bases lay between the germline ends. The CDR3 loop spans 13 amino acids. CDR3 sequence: CASSYKARWEQFF. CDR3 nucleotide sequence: TGTGCCAGCAGTTATAAGGCGCGGTGGGAGCAGTTCTTC.